The 27 T cell receptor beta chains given below trace back to one sample, sequenced in a study of shared clonotypes between healthy human individuals. Assay used: immunoSEQ multiplex PCR; TCRdb lists only in-frame clones, some missing. The sample records some 980,000 clones, about 80% being singletons. The sample taken for sequencing was memory CD4+ T cells sorted from blood. Sample subset: CD45RA-negative fraction. These receptor sequences come from a man younger than 35 in good health.

The J gene is TRBJ1-1, the V gene TRBV10-2; maybe TRBD1 (6 bases). Germline loops: CDR1 WSHSY, CDR2 SAAADI. The CDR3 covers 13 residues. The V gene lost 6 bases and the J gene lost 0 bases, with 8 bases spanning the gap. The CDR3, as DNA: TGCGCCAGCAGAGGACAGATGAACACTGAAGCTTTCTTT. Encoded protein: CASRGQMNTEAFF.

The rearrangement uses TRBV11-2 and TRBJ1-3, with D unresolved. CDR1 is SGHAT, CDR2 FQNNGV, per germline. Trimming took off 5 bases at V and 4 bases at J, with 6 bases between the two ends. This CDR3 contains 12 residues. CDR3 nucleotide sequence: TGTGCCAGCAGCACACAGGGAAACACCATATATTTT. Translated: CASSTQGNTIYF.

J is TRBJ1-5 and V is TRBV6-6; D gene unclear. V was trimmed by 6 bases and J by 4 bases, leaving 16 bases between them. Germline CDR1 reads MNHNY; CDR2 reads SVGAGI (reference sequence). The CDR3 spans 15 residues. The CDR3: CASSPGEALNQPQHF. DNA of the CDR3: TGTGCCAGCAGCCCCGGGGAGGCTTTAAATCAGCCCCAGCATTTT.

V usage is TRBV10-3 and J usage is TRBJ2-7, with D perhaps matching TRBD1 or TRBD2 (6 bases each). V was pared by 0 bases and J by 2 bases, with 11 bases between. The CDR3 contains 15 residues. Looked up from germline, CDR1 is ENHRY and CDR2 is SYGVKD. The DNA of the CDR3 is TGTGCCATCAGTGAGTCTGGGGGCGGGGCCTACGAGCAGTACTTC. Protein product: CAISESGGGAYEQYF.

The chain joins TRBV7-3 to TRBJ1-6; the match to TRBD1 covers 7 bases. The germline V gene has CDR1 SGHTA and CDR2 FQGTGA. The CDR3 totals 14 residues. V was clipped by 5 bases and J by 6 bases; unmatched bases: 4. The CDR3 loop is CASSPRGSNSPLHF. The DNA of the CDR3 is TGTGCCAGCAGCCCCAGGGGGAGTAATTCACCCCTCCACTTT. Based on the CDR3 plus reference TRBV7-3 and TRBJ1-6, the full variable domain is GAGVSQTPSNKVTEKGKYVELRCDPISGHTALYWYRQSLGQGPEFLIYFQGTGAADDSGLPNDRFFAVRPEGSVSTLKIQRTERGDSAVYLCASSPRGSNSPLHFGNGTRLTVT.

This chain links TRBV4-3 with TRBJ2-7; D possibly corresponds to TRBD2 (6 bases). Germline V CDR1 and CDR2: LGHNA, YSLEER. Trimming took 0 bases from V and 2 from J, leaving 11 bases between them. This CDR3 has 15 residues. The CDR3 region has the DNA TGCGCCAGCAGCCAAGATAGGGCTAGCGCCTACGAGCAGTACTTC. Translation: CASSQDRASAYEQYF.

This clone was observed a single time. The V and J genes are TRBV25-1 and TRBJ1-2; D ambiguous. Trimming cost V 3 bases and J 2 bases, with 4 bases left between them. This CDR3 has 12 amino acids. CDR1 MGHDK and CDR2 SYGVNS come from the germline V gene. CDR3 in amino acids: CASSEWNYGYTF. The CDR3 bases are TGTGCCAGCAGTGAGTGGAACTATGGCTACACCTTC.

A remark on this clone: The sample contains more than one DNA sequence encoding this CDR3. The chain carries TRBV5-4 and TRBJ2-1; 10 bases agree with TRBD1. CDR1 is SGHNT, CDR2 YYREEE, per germline (reference sequence). CDR3 length: 14 amino acids. The V segment lost 5 bases and the J segment 7 bases; nucleotides outside the gene matches: 6. The CDR3 here is CASSSRDRGNEQFF. DNA of the CDR3: TGTGCCAGCAGTTCCCGGGACAGGGGTAATGAGCAGTTCTTC.

V usage is TRBV6-1 and J usage is TRBJ1-4; D not certain. This CDR3 spans 15 amino acids. Germline V gene data show CDR1 as MNHNS and CDR2 as SASEGT. With 5 bases removed from V and 0 bases from J, the gap between germline ends came to 10 bases. The CDR3 nucleotides are TGTGCCAGCAGTCTTATCGGGACAACTAATGAAAAACTGTTTTTT. It encodes CASSLIGTTNEKLFF.

This clone showed up just once. The chain uses TRBV6-1 and TRBJ1-4; tentative D call: TRBD1 (6 bases). This CDR3 region has 14 residues. The germline gives CDR1 MNHNS, CDR2 SASEGT. The V end lost 4 bases, the J end lost 8 bases, and 14 bases lay between the germline ends. As DNA, the CDR3 is TGTGCCAGCAGTGGAAACAGGGTGGGGGAAAAACTGTTTTTT. It codes for CASSGNRVGEKLFF.

This chain connects TRBV7-2 to TRBJ2-7; maybe TRBD2 (6 bases). The CDR3 consists of 13 residues. The germline gives CDR1 SGHTA, CDR2 FQGNSA. V lost 2 bases, J lost 3 bases, and 8 bases lay in between. The CDR3 region has the DNA TGTGCCAGCAGCTTATCAGCGGGCTACGAGCAGTACTTC. Protein sequence: CASSLSAGYEQYF. The complete variable domain, with remaining parts taken from reference TRBV7-2 and TRBJ2-7, reads GAGVSQSPSNKVTEKGKDVELRCDPISGHTALYWYRQSLGQGLEFLIYFQGNSAPDKSGLPSDRFSAERTGGSVSTLTIQRTQQEDSAVYLCASSLSAGYEQYFGPGTRLTVT.

The gene calls are TRBV5-1 and TRBJ1-4; tentative D call: TRBD1 (6 bases). The V gene's germline CDR1 is SGHRS and CDR2 YFSETQ. The CDR3 extends over 15 amino acids. V lost 0 bases, J lost 4 bases, and 10 bases lay in between. DNA for the CDR3: TGCGCCAGCAGCTTGGGGGACACGCTTAATGAAAAACTGTTTTTT. Protein sequence: CASSLGDTLNEKLFF.

The chain recombines TRBV6-5 with TRBJ2-2, with TRBD1 identical over 7 bases. The junction had 8 bases not matched to a gene; V was cut back by 7 bases and J by 3 bases. Per the germline V gene, CDR1 is MNHEY and CDR2 is SVGAGI. The CDR3 has 15 amino acids. DNA of the CDR3: TGTGCCAGCAAAAGACAGGGAATTTACACCGGGGAGCTGTTTTTT. Translation gives CASKRQGIYTGELFF.

This chain uses TRBV29-1 with TRBJ2-1, with 14 nucleotides matching TRBD2. The CDR3 runs 14 residues. Germline V gives CDR1 SQVTM, CDR2 ANQGSEA. The ends lost 7 bases at V and 6 bases at J; junction bases unmatched: 5. CDR3 residues: CSDQTSGGGNEQFF. For the CDR3, the DNA is TGCAGCGACCAGACTAGCGGGGGGGGCAATGAGCAGTTCTTC.

As concerns this clone: The sample holds other DNA sequences that translate to the same CDR3. This chain links TRBV7-2 with TRBJ2-7; D gene uncertain. The CDR3 runs 12 residues. Trimming stripped 3 bases from V and 0 bases from J, with 3 bases between. Germline values: CDR1 SGHTA, CDR2 FQGNSA. The CDR3 sequence: CASSLSSYEQYF. CDR3 in DNA: TGTGCCAGCAGCTTGAGCTCCTACGAGCAGTACTTC.

Ten or more counts support this clone. The DNA for the CDR3 is TGCGCCAGCAGCTTTGGACAGGGTGAAGCTTTCTTT. Translation gives CASSFGQGEAFF. The chain recombines TRBV5-1 with TRBJ1-1, with 8 bases identical to TRBD1. CDR1 and CDR2 (germline): SGHRS, YFSETQ. The CDR3 totals 12 residues. The V gene end was trimmed by 2 bases and the J gene end by 7 bases; junction bases not matched to a gene: 1.

This rearrangement joins TRBV13 to TRBJ2-7; a weak D match, TRBD2 (5 bases). V was pared by 3 bases and J by 0 bases, with 12 bases between. From germline, CDR1 is PRHDT and CDR2 FYEKMQ (reference sequence). The CDR3 runs 15 residues. The CDR3 sequence is CASSLGGGISYEQYF. For the CDR3, the DNA is TGTGCCAGCAGCTTGGGCGGAGGAATCTCCTACGAGCAGTACTTC.

This CDR3 is CASRPSGGAYNEQFF. The CDR3 bases are TGTGCCAGCAGACCCAGCGGGGGGGCCTACAATGAGCAGTTCTTC. The chain has TRBV5-4 and TRBJ2-1; TRBD2 matches at 10 bases. CDR3 length equals 15 residues. The germline CDR1 and CDR2 sequences are SGHNT and YYREEE (reference sequence). J was trimmed by 2 bases and V by 5 bases; bases with no gene match: 4.

The gene calls are TRBV5-4 and TRBJ1-4; possibly TRBD1 for D (5 bases). This CDR3 is built from 16 residues. In germline, CDR1 is SGHNT, CDR2 YYREEE (reference sequence). The germline V and J ends were trimmed by 1 base and 8 bases, with 18 bases remaining between them. The CDR3 region is CASSLRSTGVGEKLFF. The CDR3 nucleotides are TGTGCCAGCAGCTTGAGGAGTACGGGGGTAGGGGAAAAACTGTTTTTT.

This rearrangement joins TRBV18 to TRBJ2-5, with 15 bases identical to TRBD2. Germline V lookup: CDR1 KGHSH, CDR2 LQKENI. The CDR3 has 16 residues. Trimming removed 3 bases from V and 5 bases from J; junction bases left unmatched: 4. The CDR3 DNA sequence: TGTGCCAGCTCACCGATCGGGACTAGCGGGAGGGAGACCCAGTACTTC. It specifies CASSPIGTSGRETQYF.

In this sample, this clone turned up many times. The chain is built from TRBV5-4 and TRBJ2-2; 9 positions agree with TRBD1. This CDR3 spans 15 amino acids. V dropped 4 bases and J dropped 6; count of bases not matched to a gene: 7. The germline CDR1 and CDR2 sequences are SGHNT and YYREEE (reference sequence). DNA of the CDR3: TGTGCCAGCAGCCCGGACAGGGGTCCGGCCGGGGAGCTGTTTTTT. Translating gives CASSPDRGPAGELFF.

In the case of this clone: This probably arose from a read error, given a far larger clone one base away. The CDR3 coding sequence is TGTGCCAGCAGCTTAGCCCTCGGGACTCCCCGAGGCTCCTATAATTCACCCCTCCACTTT. Translating it yields CASSLALGTPRGSYNSPLHF. The rearrangement joins TRBV7-2 to TRBJ1-6; weak D call: TRBD1 (5 bases). Looked up from germline, CDR1 is SGHTA and CDR2 is FQGNSA. This CDR3 region has 20 residues. Between the trimmed V and J ends, which lost 0 bases and 0 bases, there was a span of 18 bases.

The genes are TRBV27 and TRBJ1-3; D is undetermined. V was cut by 6 bases and J by 11 bases, with 17 bases left in between. CDR3 length: 13 amino acids. Germline loops: CDR1 MNHEY, CDR2 SMNVEV (reference sequence). DNA for the CDR3: TGTGCCAGCAGCCCTCACCGTGAGGCCGCCATATATTTT. Protein sequence: CASSPHREAAIYF.

The rearrangement uses TRBV30 and TRBJ1-2, with unresolved D. The CDR3 is 13 amino acids. Germline CDR1 reads GTSNPN; CDR2 reads SVGIG (reference sequence). V lost 0 bases and J 8 bases, leaving 13 bases between the germline ends. Here the CDR3 DNA reads TGTGCCTGGAGTGTAGGAGGGTTTAGCGGCTACACCTTC. Translated, it gives CAWSVGGFSGYTF.

This chain uses TRBV29-1 with TRBJ2-3, with D unclear. Germline CDR1 reads SQVTM; CDR2 reads ANQGSEA. Trimming took off 1 base at V and 2 bases at J, with 10 bases between the two ends. The CDR3 is 14 amino acids. The CDR3: CSVEGKTHTDTQYF. CDR3 in DNA: TGCAGCGTTGAAGGCAAGACCCACACAGATACGCAGTATTTT.

This clone appeared a few times. This chain connects TRBV5-1 to TRBJ2-7; 13 bases map to TRBD2. The V gene's germline CDR1 is SGHRS and CDR2 YFSETQ. This CDR3 is built from 15 residues. V lost 0 bases to trimming and J lost 7 bases; unmatched junction nucleotides: 4. CDR3 sequence: CASSLEGLAGREQYF. CDR3 nucleotide sequence: TGCGCCAGCAGCTTGGAGGGACTAGCGGGAAGGGAGCAGTACTTC. The entire variable domain, with the rest obtained from reference TRBV5-1 and TRBJ2-7, is as follows: KAGVTQTPRYLIKTRGQQVTLSCSPISGHRSVSWYQQTPGQGLQFLFEYFSETQRNKGNFPGRFSGRQFSNSRSEMNVSTLELGDSALYLCASSLEGLAGREQYFGPGTRLTVT.

The genes are TRBV7-8 and TRBJ2-3; D might be TRBD1 or TRBD2, each matching 5 bases. The germline V gene has CDR1 SGHVS and CDR2 FQNEAQ. The V end was cut by 6 bases, the J end by 2 bases, with 15 bases between. CDR3 length: 15 residues. The CDR3 reads CASRQRDLITDTQYF. CDR3 in DNA: TGTGCCAGCAGGCAACGGGACCTCATCACAGATACGCAGTATTTT.